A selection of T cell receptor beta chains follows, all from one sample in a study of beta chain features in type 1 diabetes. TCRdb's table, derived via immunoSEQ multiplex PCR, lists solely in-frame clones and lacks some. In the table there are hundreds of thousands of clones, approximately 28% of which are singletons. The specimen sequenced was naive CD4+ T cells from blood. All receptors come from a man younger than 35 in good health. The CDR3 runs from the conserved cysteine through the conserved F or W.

CDR3 protein: CASSLIAGTEAFF; J gene: TRBJ1-1; V gene: TRBV14
CDR3 protein: CSVVPQEVNTEAFF; J gene: TRBJ1-1; V gene: TRBV29-1
CDR3 protein: CASSEWGSGRNEQFF; J gene: TRBJ2-1; V gene: TRBV25-1
CDR3 protein: CATSRDQGRNQPQHF; J gene: TRBJ1-5; V gene: TRBV15
CDR3 protein: CASSSPREQFF; J gene: TRBJ2-1; V gene: TRBV7-9
CDR3 protein: CAPGGTTYNEQFF; J gene: TRBJ2-1; V gene: TRBV21-1
CDR3 protein: CSARLAHEQYF; J gene: TRBJ2-7; V gene: TRBV20-1
CDR3 protein: CASIPLRGQETQYF; J gene: TRBJ2-5; V gene: TRBV7-9
CDR3 protein: CASSLGEGDYEQYF; J gene: TRBJ2-7; V gene: TRBV7-7
CDR3 protein: CSVAVSTDTQYF; J gene: TRBJ2-3; V gene: TRBV29-1
CDR3 protein: CASSSGQGADEQYF; J gene: TRBJ2-7; V gene: TRBV5-1
CDR3 protein: CSVARDRGYNEQFF; J gene: TRBJ2-1; V gene: TRBV29-1
CDR3 protein: CATPRASNQETQYF; J gene: TRBJ2-5; V gene: TRBV30
CDR3 protein: CASSSAGPGNEQFF; J gene: TRBJ2-1; V gene: TRBV7-9
CDR3 protein: CASSLGVQRESIEQYF; J gene: TRBJ2-7; V gene: TRBV5-1
CDR3 protein: CASSVASAGVREQFF; J gene: TRBJ2-1; V gene: TRBV9
CDR3 protein: CSVLTDRGNQPQHF; J gene: TRBJ1-5; V gene: TRBV29-1
CDR3 protein: CAWASGRGTDTQYF; J gene: TRBJ2-3; V gene: TRBV30
CDR3 protein: CASTYDVTYGYTF; J gene: TRBJ1-2; V gene: TRBV5-1
CDR3 protein: CASSSGYNGYTF; J gene: TRBJ1-2; V gene: TRBV28
CDR3 protein: CASSLVSGAFTEAFF; J gene: TRBJ1-1; V gene: TRBV7-9
CDR3 protein: CASRPDRNNEQFF; J gene: TRBJ2-1; V gene: TRBV7-9
CDR3 protein: CASSLQAGDFETQYF; J gene: TRBJ2-5; V gene: TRBV7-3
CDR3 protein: CAWSVGSSDTQYF; J gene: TRBJ2-3; V gene: TRBV30
CDR3 protein: CATSSGGRVTGELFF; J gene: TRBJ2-2; V gene: TRBV15
CDR3 protein: CATSRDRDSSVQYF; J gene: TRBJ2-7; V gene: TRBV15
CDR3 protein: CAWSRTGINNEQFF; J gene: TRBJ2-1; V gene: TRBV30
CDR3 protein: CASSYSGLEADTQYF; J gene: TRBJ2-3; V gene: TRBV6-5
CDR3 protein: CASSIDHLTYEQYF; J gene: TRBJ2-7; V gene: TRBV19
CDR3 protein: CAWGRRVSGANVLTF; J gene: TRBJ2-6; V gene: TRBV30
CDR3 protein: CASSSTGYNEQFF; J gene: TRBJ2-1; V gene: TRBV14
CDR3 protein: CASSPTGVSNEKLFF; J gene: TRBJ1-4; V gene: TRBV7-2
CDR3 protein: CASSDYGANVLTF; J gene: TRBJ2-6; V gene: TRBV9
CDR3 protein: CASSEQGPYNEQFF; J gene: TRBJ2-1; V gene: TRBV25-1
CDR3 protein: CASSLQRYEQYF; J gene: TRBJ2-7; V gene: TRBV7-2
CDR3 protein: CASSLGTGKYEQYF; J gene: TRBJ2-7; V gene: TRBV4-3
CDR3 protein: CASSRRLAGEKNEQFF; J gene: TRBJ2-1; V gene: TRBV7-2
CDR3 protein: CASSESGRAYNEQFF; J gene: TRBJ2-1; V gene: TRBV6-4
CDR3 protein: CSVAPSGSSDGELFF; J gene: TRBJ2-2; V gene: TRBV29-1
CDR3 protein: CASSGLSTNEKLFF; J gene: TRBJ1-4; V gene: TRBV7-9
CDR3 protein: CASRLQQNTEAFF; J gene: TRBJ1-1; V gene: TRBV5-4
CDR3 protein: CASRQTTALNTGELFF; J gene: TRBJ2-2; V gene: TRBV14
CDR3 protein: CASSERGRGGYNEQFF; J gene: TRBJ2-1; V gene: TRBV2
CDR3 protein: CAWSWSTDTQYF; J gene: TRBJ2-3; V gene: TRBV30
CDR3 protein: CASNGLTGELFF; J gene: TRBJ2-2; V gene: TRBV9
CDR3 protein: CASSLGGGTGSTQYF; J gene: TRBJ2-5; V gene: TRBV7-2
CDR3 protein: CAWTPDRLYYGYTF; J gene: TRBJ1-2; V gene: TRBV30
CDR3 protein: CSVEDGGTVQETQYF; J gene: TRBJ2-5; V gene: TRBV29-1
CDR3 protein: CAWKRQGFRQPQHF; J gene: TRBJ1-5; V gene: TRBV30
CDR3 protein: CAWSQGVPDTQYF; J gene: TRBJ2-3; V gene: TRBV30
CDR3 protein: CAISAEREGTQYF; J gene: TRBJ2-3; V gene: TRBV10-3
CDR3 protein: CSVQGYLYNEQFF; J gene: TRBJ2-1; V gene: TRBV29-1